One sample yielded the 28 T cell receptor beta chains listed below, sequenced in a study of OX40 agonist ivuxolimab in advanced cancers. Profiled with immunoSEQ multiplex PCR; TCRdb holds only in-frame clones, not every one. The sample has around 57,000 clones; 92% are singletons. Here the sequenced sample was CD4+ or CD8+ T cells sorted from blood, taken in a trial of the OX40 agonist ivuxolimab. Receptor source: an adult with an advanced solid tumor such as melanoma, head and neck, liver or kidney cancer.

The chain carries TRBV4-1 and TRBJ2-7; TRBD1 matches 7 bases. Germline CDR1 MGHRA, CDR2 YSYEKL. The CDR3 loop spans 12 amino acids. V was clipped by 4 bases and J by 6 bases; unmatched bases: 3. DNA of the CDR3: TGCGCCAGCAGCCCCAGGGGGTCCGAGCAGTACTTC. This encodes CASSPRGSEQYF.

The rearrangement uses TRBV2 and TRBJ1-1, with D tentatively TRBD1 (5 bases). The CDR3 spans 13 residues. V lost 9 bases, J lost 4 bases, and 15 bases lay in between. Germline CDR1 is SNHLY and CDR2 is FYNNEI. The CDR3 nucleotides read TGTGCCAGTCAACAGGTTTCCCTCACTGAAGCTTTCTTT. Translated, it gives CASQQVSLTEAFF.

The J gene is TRBJ1-2, the V gene TRBV6-5; D possibly corresponds to TRBD1 (5 bases). This CDR3 contains 15 residues. Germline V gives CDR1 MNHEY, CDR2 SVGAGI. Trimming cost V 2 bases and J 3 bases, with 13 bases left between them. CDR3 protein: CASSYPEGGDYGYTF. As DNA, the CDR3 is TGTGCCAGCAGTTACCCCGAGGGAGGGGACTATGGCTACACCTTC.

This sequence joins TRBV5-6 and TRBJ1-1; possible D gene TRBD1, 6 bases. Germline values: CDR1 SGHDT, CDR2 YYEEEE. Trimming took off 4 bases at V and 0 bases at J, with 13 bases between the two ends. The CDR3 length is 15 residues. Here the CDR3 DNA reads TGTGCCAGCAGCAACGAACAGGGAATGAACACTGAAGCTTTCTTT. This sequence encodes CASSNEQGMNTEAFF.

The chain has TRBV9 and TRBJ2-1, with 9 bases aligning to TRBD2. Germline V gene data show CDR1 as SGDLS and CDR2 as YYNGEE. Trimming at V came to 4 bases and at J to 7 bases, leaving 12 bases not matched to a gene. This CDR3 is 16 amino acids long. The CDR3 loop is CASSPRAGGLTNEQFF. The CDR3 DNA reads TGTGCCAGCAGCCCTCGAGCGGGAGGCCTTACTAATGAGCAGTTCTTC.

V and J are TRBV28 and TRBJ1-6; 7 positions match TRBD1. V lost 3 bases and J lost 8; bases outside the gene matches: 7. The CDR3 is 15 amino acids. In germline, CDR1 is MDHEN, CDR2 SYDVKM. CDR3 coding DNA: TGTGCCAGCAGTTTGATGGACAGGTCCGATTCACCCCTCCACTTT. It specifies CASSLMDRSDSPLHF. Looking up the rest from reference TRBV28 and TRBJ1-6 gives the full variable domain: DVKVTQSSRYLVKRTGEKVFLECVQDMDHENMFWYRQDPGLGLRLIYFSYDVKMKEKGDIPEGYSVSREKKERFSLILESASTNQTSMYLCASSLMDRSDSPLHFGNGTRLTVT.

The genes are TRBV28 and TRBJ1-1; 7 bases line up with TRBD1. Germline V gene sequence: CDR1 MDHEN, CDR2 SYDVKM. This CDR3 has 14 amino acids. V lost 1 base and J lost 4; bases outside the gene matches: 3. The CDR3 is CASSLLAGGTEAFF. The CDR3 DNA sequence: TGTGCCAGCAGTTTATTAGCAGGGGGCACTGAAGCTTTCTTT.

The rearrangement uses TRBV6-5 and TRBJ1-4, with a weak D call TRBD1 (6 bases). The CDR3 length is 15 residues. The germline V gene encodes CDR1 MNHEY and CDR2 SVGAGI. Trimming pared 0 bases from V and 8 bases from J, leaving 13 bases between. The CDR3 DNA sequence: TGTGCCAGCAGTTACTCGGGGGCCCTTCAGGAAAAACTGTTTTTT. It translates to CASSYSGALQEKLFF.

The rearrangement links TRBV28 to TRBJ2-3, with D unresolved. V dropped 4 bases and J dropped 0 bases, with 2 bases sitting between them. From germline, CDR1 is MDHEN and CDR2 SYDVKM. The CDR3 consists of 12 residues. The CDR3 DNA reads as TGTGCCAGCAGTTACAGCACAGATACGCAGTATTTT. It yields the protein CASSYSTDTQYF.

CDR3 residues: CAWTPTGYPSDTIYF. CDR3 sequence (DNA): TGTGCCTGGACCCCTACAGGGTACCCCTCCGACACCATATATTTT. The J gene is TRBJ1-3, the V gene TRBV30, with D perhaps matching TRBD1 (6 bases). Germline V gives CDR1 GTSNPN, CDR2 SVGIG (reference sequence). V shed 4 bases and J shed 8 bases, with 21 bases lying between them. The CDR3 contains 15 residues.

This sequence joins TRBV7-3 and TRBJ2-1; 8 bases match TRBD2. The CDR3 runs to 18 residues. Germline-derived CDR1 and CDR2 are SGHTA and FQGTGA. The trim removed 5 bases at V and 1 base at J, leaving 13 bases unmatched. CDR3 amino acids: CASSPRAGTRSSYNEQFF. The CDR3 DNA reads TGTGCCAGCAGCCCCCGGGCCGGGACTAGGTCTTCCTACAATGAGCAGTTCTTC.

V gene TRBV10-3 combines with J gene TRBJ1-2, with D possibly matching TRBD1 (6 bases). Looked up from germline, CDR1 is ENHRY and CDR2 is SYGVKD. The ends were cut back, 7 bases at V and 3 bases at J, with 15 bases in the middle. The CDR3 contains 14 residues. The CDR3 sequence is CAITPGEGDYGYTF. In DNA form, the CDR3 reads TGTGCCATCACACCCGGGGAGGGGGACTATGGCTACACCTTC.

The J gene is TRBJ2-5, the V gene TRBV21-1; TRBD2 is taken as the D call from the table, unchecked against the DNA. TRBV21-1 is a listed pseudogene. This CDR3 has 17 residues. The CDR3 DNA reads TGTGCCAGCAGCACTGGGACTAGCGGGAGTAAGTCAGAGACCCAGTACTTC. Protein product: CASSTGTSGSKSETQYF.

The V and J genes are TRBV11-2 and TRBJ1-2; D is unclear. Germline V gene data show CDR1 as SGHAT and CDR2 as FQNNGV. This CDR3 region has 14 residues. V was trimmed by 1 base and J by 2 bases, leaving 8 bases between them. CDR3 nucleotides: TGTGCCAGCAGCTTAGTCACAGCGAACTATGGCTACACCTTC. Translation: CASSLVTANYGYTF.

J is TRBJ2-7 and V is TRBV5-6; 7 nucleotides agree with TRBD1. In germline, CDR1 is SGHDT, CDR2 YYEEEE. The CDR3 spans 15 residues. V dropped 0 bases and J dropped 2; count of bases not matched to a gene: 5. In DNA form, the CDR3 reads TGTGCCAGCAGCTTGGGGGGGACAGCTACCTACGAGCAGTACTTC. It translates to CASSLGGTATYEQYF. Drawing the rest from reference TRBV5-6 and TRBJ2-7, the complete variable domain is DAGVTQSPTHLIKTRGQQVTLRCSPKSGHDTVSWYQQALGQGPQFIFQYYEEEERQRGNFPDRFSGHQFPNYSSELNVNALLLGDSALYLCASSLGGTATYEQYFGPGTRLTVT.

This chain joins TRBV7-3 and TRBJ1-1, with D possibly being TRBD1 (5 bases). V lost 3 bases and J 5 bases, leaving 10 bases between the germline ends. Per the germline V gene, CDR1 is SGHTA and CDR2 is FQGTGA. The CDR3 is made up of 13 amino acids. DNA for the CDR3: TGTGCCAGCAGCTTGTTTGGGGCGACTGAAGCTTTCTTT. Translation gives CASSLFGATEAFF. Using reference TRBV7-3 and TRBJ1-1 for the parts outside the CDR3, the full variable domain is GAGVSQTPSNKVTEKGKYVELRCDPISGHTALYWYRQSLGQGPEFLIYFQGTGAADDSGLPNDRFFAVRPEGSVSTLKIQRTERGDSAVYLCASSLFGATEAFFGQGTRLTVV.

The chain joins TRBV6-5 to TRBJ2-2; D uncertain. The germline V gene encodes CDR1 MNHEY and CDR2 SVGAGI. V was clipped by 4 bases and J by 1 base, with 1 base between them. The CDR3 is made up of 12 amino acids. CDR3: CASSLNTGELFF. CDR3 coding DNA: TGTGCCAGCAGTTTGAACACCGGGGAGCTGTTTTTT.

The sample holds one count of this clone. The chain links TRBV30 to TRBJ2-1; D perhaps matches TRBD1 (6 bases). CDR3 length: 14 residues. From germline, CDR1 is GTSNPN and CDR2 SVGIG (reference sequence). The V end was cut by 4 bases, the J end by 2 bases, with 12 bases between. The CDR3 region has the DNA TGTGCCTGGAACCCGAGGGGGACCTACAATGAGCAGTTCTTC. It codes for CAWNPRGTYNEQFF.

V usage is TRBV7-9 and J usage is TRBJ2-1; D is uncertain. Germline CDR1 and CDR2: SEHNR and FQNEAQ (reference sequence). CDR3 length: 17 amino acids. V dropped 4 bases and J dropped 5 bases, with 21 bases sitting between them. CDR3 DNA sequence: TGTGCCAGCAGCTCTGGGGTCGTAGTGTTACCCCACAATGAGCAGTTCTTC. Residues: CASSSGVVVLPHNEQFF.

The rearrangement uses TRBV2 and TRBJ2-3; D perhaps matches TRBD2 (7 bases). V lost 3 bases to trimming and J lost 1 base, with 14 bases between them. This CDR3 is built from 16 residues. Germline values: CDR1 SNHLY, CDR2 FYNNEI. This CDR3 reads CASSERGLRGTDTQYF. CDR3 nucleotide sequence: TGTGCCAGCAGTGAGCGGGGGCTTAGGGGCACAGATACGCAGTATTTT.

This clone was observed a single time. The chain combines TRBV6-5 with TRBJ1-6; D gene unclear. The CDR3 runs 13 residues. Germline-derived CDR1 and CDR2 are MNHEY and SVGAGI. Trimming stripped 6 bases from V and 10 bases from J, with 13 bases between. The CDR3 reads CASRTAGVSPLHF. CDR3 coding DNA: TGTGCCAGCAGAACAGCGGGAGTCTCACCCCTCCACTTT.

This sequence joins TRBV7-6 and TRBJ2-1; 8 nucleotides agree with TRBD2. V lost 2 bases to trimming and J lost 3 bases; unmatched junction nucleotides: 3. This CDR3 comprises 15 residues. Germline values: CDR1 SGHVS, CDR2 FNYEAQ. CDR3 loop: CASSLIAGHYNEQFF. The CDR3 DNA reads TGTGCCAGCAGCTTAATAGCGGGGCACTACAATGAGCAGTTCTTC.

V is TRBV6-6 and J is TRBJ2-2; 9 nucleotides match TRBD2. Germline CDR1 is MNHNY and CDR2 is SVGAGI (reference sequence). V dropped 6 bases and J dropped 7; count of bases not matched to a gene: 12. The CDR3 loop spans 16 amino acids. CDR3 coding DNA: TGTGCCAGCAGCCCACTAAGCGGGAGGACCGGCGGGGAGCTGTTTTTT. This codes for CASSPLSGRTGGELFF.

The gene calls are TRBV7-6 and TRBJ2-3; D perhaps matches TRBD1 (7 bases). V was cut by 0 bases and J by 2 bases, with 15 bases left in between. Germline-derived CDR1 and CDR2 are SGHVS and FNYEAQ. This CDR3 contains 17 residues. The CDR3 sequence: CASSLARRGTVTDTQYF. CDR3 coding DNA: TGTGCCAGCAGCTTAGCGCGGCGCGGGACAGTCACAGATACGCAGTATTTT.

The rearrangement links TRBV7-3 to TRBJ2-7; unclear D gene. This CDR3 region has 15 residues. The germline CDR1 and CDR2 sequences are SGHTA and FQGTGA. The ends were cut back, 9 bases at V and 1 base at J, with 19 bases in the middle. This chain's CDR3 is CASPEKPSSSYEQYV. For the CDR3, the DNA is TGTGCCAGTCCAGAAAAACCGAGTTCTTCCTACGAGCAGTACGTC.

This clone was observed once. The V and J genes are TRBV19 and TRBJ2-1, with TRBD2 identical over 14 bases. The V segment lost 6 bases and the J segment 8 bases; nucleotides outside the gene matches: 9. CDR3 length: 16 residues. In germline, CDR1 is LNHDA, CDR2 SQIVND (reference sequence). CDR3 sequence (DNA): TGTGCCAGTAGCCCTCCGGGACTAGCGGGAGCGGATGAGCAGTTCTTC. It codes for CASSPPGLAGADEQFF.

The genes are TRBV2 and TRBJ2-7; D may be TRBD1 (6 bases). The germline CDR1 and CDR2 sequences are SNHLY and FYNNEI. V lost 5 bases to trimming and J lost 0 bases, with 11 bases between them. This CDR3 region has 14 residues. Here the CDR3 reads CASSNTGTSYEQYV. The CDR3 nucleotides read TGTGCCAGCAGTAATACAGGGACCTCCTACGAGCAGTACGTC.

The V call is TRBV6-1, the J call TRBJ2-1; 11 bases align to TRBD2. The CDR3 totals 15 residues. The V gene's germline CDR1 is MNHNS and CDR2 SASEGT. V lost 2 bases to trimming and J lost 5 bases; unmatched junction nucleotides: 2. The CDR3 nucleotides are TGTGCCAGCAGTGAAACGGGACTAGCGGACAATGAGCAGTTCTTC. This gives the protein CASSETGLADNEQFF.